This TCR beta chain was sequenced in a study of human T cells and chemical hapten exposure. This clonotype has ten or more counts. Time point defined: pre-sensitization, week 0. The sample's treatment: therapeutic diphenylcyclopropenone sensitization with weekly scalp DPC. Via MiXCR, TCRdb re-called the RACE reads, giving one row per CDR3 protein. Altogether tens of thousands of distinct CDR3 sequences are present, about 15% being singletons, with the ten largest covering 3.5% to 6%. With 3 bases removed from V and 1 base from J, the gap between germline ends came to 9 bases. This CDR3 contains 14 residues. CDR1 and CDR2 from the germline V gene are KGHSH and LQKENI.

J is TRBJ1-1 and V is TRBV18; possible D gene TRBD1, 5 bases. The specimen was whole blood, collected in connection with sensitization to the hapten diphenylcyclopropenone (DPC). The source of this sequence is a woman aged 45-65 years with alopecia areata. Some clones in this sample may be carry-over from other donors' samples. The CDR3 loop reads CASSPGGWNTEAFF. The CDR3 nucleotides read TGTGCCAGCTCACCGGGGGGGTGGAACACTGAAGCTTTCTTT.